Detailed here is one T cell receptor (beta chain). Compared with germline, one end of the junction differs, possibly owing to a read error. This specimen comes from a study of T cells in Graves' hyperthyroidism and ophthalmopathy. In germline, CDR1 is SEHNR, CDR2 FQNEAQ (reference sequence). The CDR3 has 13 residues. Using RNA transcripts as the source, TCR beta CDR3 regions were amplified. TCR CDR3 underwent first-round RT-PCR with the HTBI primer set. MiXCR, run by TCRdb on the multiplex PCR reads, gives a single entry per CDR3 protein. Altogether approximately 620,000 distinct CDR3 sequences are present, roughly 16% being singletons, with the ten largest covering roughly 3.5%.

The receptor was derived from a woman in her thirties or forties with Graves' ophthalmopathy. The sequencing input was blood. V and J are TRBV7-9 and TRBJ2-5, with TRBD1 matching 7 bases. CDR3: CASSTGVVEAQYF. In DNA, the CDR3 is TGTGCCAGCAGTACAGGGGTGGTAGAGGCCCAGTACTTC. The full variable domain, its missing parts supplied by reference TRBV7-9 and TRBJ2-5, is DTGVSQNPRHKITKRGQNVTFRCDPISEHNRLYWYRQTLGQGPEFLTYFQNEAQLEKSRLLSDRFSAERPKGSFSTLEIQRTEQGDSAMYLCASSTGVVEAQYFGPGTRLLVL.